This is a list of T cell receptor beta chains from one sample in a study of tumor and adjacent non-tumor tissue in lung cancer. TCRdb re-called the multiplex PCR reads through MiXCR, storing one row per CDR3 protein. The sample has under 140,000 distinct CDR3 sequences; under 90% are singletons. Sequencing used lung tumor tissue. The receptors shown here come from a man between 65 and 80 years old with non-small cell lung cancer. The CDR3 runs from the conserved cysteine through the conserved F or W. A D gene is named only where the DNA matches it firmly. The size of a clone is reported for some rows only, either as once, few or many, or as a class for expanded clones.

TRBJ2-1,NA,TRBV6-2/TRBV6-3,NA,TGTGCTAGCAACAGAGGCGGCTACAATGTGCAGTTCTTC,CASNRGGYNVQFF
TRBJ1-2,medium-sized,TRBV11-3,NA,TGTGCCAGCAGCCCGCGACGGAGCTATGGCTACACCTTC,CASSPRRSYGYTF
TRBJ1-1,NA,TRBV6-1,NA,TGTGCCAGCACCTTATGGGGACTGGGTCGTTCTGAAGCTTTCTTT,CASTLWGLGRSEAFF
TRBJ2-1,NA,TRBV11-2,TRBD2,TGTGCCAGCAGCTTGGCCCCGGGACTAGCCCACAATGAGCAGTTCTTC,CASSLAPGLAHNEQFF
TRBJ2-2,NA,TRBV5-4,NA,TGTGCCAGCAGCATGAACCCCCGGGAGCTGTTTTTT,CASSMNPRELFF
TRBJ1-2,NA,TRBV4-2,NA,TGTGCCAGCAGCCAAGATCTGAGCAGGGCCTACTATGGCTACACCTTC,CASSQDLSRAYYGYTF
TRBJ2-1,NA,TRBV4-3,TRBD2,TGCGTCAGCAGCCAAGACCCAGCGGGAGCTGAATACAATGAGCTGCTCTTC,CVSSQDPAGAEYNELLF
TRBJ2-3,NA,TRBV6-5,NA,TGTGCCAGCAGTAACTTACAAGGAGATACGCAATATTTT,CASSNLQGDTQYF
TRBJ1-2,NA,TRBV6-6,NA,TGTGCCAGCACCCCCCCAGGCGCCTCCTATGGCTGCAACTTC,CASTPPGASYGCNF
TRBJ2-2,NA,TRBV29-1,NA,TGCAGCGTTGACGTAACGGGGGGCACCGGGGAGCTGTGTTTT,CSVDVTGGTGELCF
TRBJ2-1,once,TRBV29-1,NA,TGCACCGTTGAAGATCTGGGGGTTAGTGAGCAGTTCTTC,CTVEDLGVSEQFF
TRBJ2-7,NA,TRBV29-1,NA,TGCAGCGTCACAGAGGATACACCGTACGAGCAGTACTTC,CSVTEDTPYEQYF
TRBJ2-5,NA,TRBV12-3/TRBV12-4,TRBD1,TGTGCCGACAGTTTAGCCCGAGACAGGGATGAGACCCAGTACTTC,CADSLARDRDETQYF
TRBJ2-7,NA,TRBV20-1,NA,TGCAGTGTTATAGAAGGAATTGCGGGGACCTACGAGCAGTACTTC,CSVIEGIAGTYEQYF
TRBJ2-3,NA,TRBV11-2,TRBD2,TGTACCAGCAGCCCTAGACTAGCGGGGGGACATCGAGATACGCAATATTTT,CTSSPRLAGGHRDTQYF
TRBJ2-3,NA,TRBV29-1,NA,TGCAGCGTTGATATAGAGTCTAGCACAGATACGCAGTATTTT,CSVDIESSTDTQYF
TRBJ2-7,few,TRBV18,NA,TGTGCCAGCTCACCAGGGATGCGCGGCGAGCAGTACTTC,CASSPGMRGEQYF
TRBJ2-3,once,TRBV6-2/TRBV6-3,NA,TGTGCCAGTAAGGATCGGACGAGCACAGATACGCAGTATTTT,CASKDRTSTDTQYF
TRBJ1-5,NA,TRBV5-6,NA,TGTCTTAGCAGCTCGACCTTTGGGCAGGGCACAGATCAGCCCCAGCATTTT,CLSSSTFGQGTDQPQHF
TRBJ2-1,once,TRBV5-1,TRBD2,TGCGCCAACACTACTAGCGGTAACAAAGAGCAGTTCTTC,CANTTSGNKEQFF
TRBJ2-1,many,TRBV5-1,TRBD2,TGCGCCAGCAGCTGGGGACTAGCGCCCGGCCTCTCTGTCGATGAGCAGTTCTTC,CASSWGLAPGLSVDEQFF
TRBJ2-4,NA,TRBV28,NA,TGTGCCAGTACTCCCAGGACGATCAACAATAACATTCAGTACTTC,CASTPRTINNNIQYF
TRBJ1-4,NA,TRBV12-3/TRBV12-4,NA,TGTACCAGCAGCATACAGGCATGGAATAATGAAAAACTGTTTTTT,CTSSIQAWNNEKLFF
TRBJ1-1,NA,TRBV6-5,NA,TGTGCCAACAGTTACTCGCCCCGGGGGAATACTGAAGTTTTCTTT,CANSYSPRGNTEVFF
TRBJ2-3,NA,TRBV10-2,NA,TGCGCCAGCAGTGAGGGCGGCTGGAACACAGATACGCAGTATTTT,CASSEGGWNTDTQYF
TRBJ1-2,few,TRBV29-1,NA,TGCAGCGTGATGGCCGGAATTTCGGATAAGTATGGCTACATCTTC,CSVMAGISDKYGYIF
TRBJ1-6,NA,TRBV4-2,NA,TGTGCCAGCAGCCTATCGTCAGGAAAGGGTTCACCCCTTCACTTT,CASSLSSGKGSPLHF
TRBJ2-7,NA,TRBV4-1,TRBD2,TGCGCCAGCAGCCGGACACAAGCGGGAGAGGAGGACGAGCATTACTTC,CASSRTQAGEEDEHYF
TRBJ2-4,NA,TRBV5-6,TRBD1,TGTGCCAGCAGCGCTACCTGGACAGGGGTCGTTGGATACATTCAGTATTTC,CASSATWTGVVGYIQYF
TRBJ1-1,NA,TRBV10-2,TRBD1,TGCGCAAGCAAGAGAAATACAGGGGCGGCAAACACTGAAGCTTTCTTT,CASKRNTGAANTEAFF
TRBJ1-6,NA,TRBV6-5,TRBD1,TGCGCCAGCAGATCCATAGGGGGCTCCTATAATTCACTCCTCCACTTT,CASRSIGGSYNSLLHF
TRBJ1-2,NA,TRBV6-6,NA,TGCGCCAGCTGTTATGACGACAGTACAGGCTACACCTTC,CASCYDDSTGYTF
TRBJ2-7,NA,TRBV20-1,NA,TGCAGTGCTACCGGGGCAGTCGAGAAGTACTTT,CSATGAVEKYF
TRBJ1-2,NA,TRBV11-1,NA,TGTGCAAGCAGCTTATATAGATATGGCTACATCTTC,CASSLYRYGYIF
TRBJ2-5,NA,TRBV29-1,TRBD2,TGCAGTGTTGAATTCTATTGGGCTAGCGGGGGGAAACAAGAGGTCCAGTACTTC,CSVEFYWASGGKQEVQYF
TRBJ1-1,NA,TRBV11-2,NA,TGTGCCTGCAGCTTGGCGGAGATGGGGATGAGCACTGAAGCTTTCTTT,CACSLAEMGMSTEAFF
TRBJ2-5,NA,TRBV4-1,NA,TGCGCCAGCAGCCAAGATTGTGAAGGAGAGACCCAGTACTTC,CASSQDCEGETQYF
TRBJ1-2,NA,TRBV4-3,NA,TGCGCCGGCAGCCAAGAGAGGCGACCTTACTTCAACTATGGCTACACCTTC,CAGSQERRPYFNYGYTF
TRBJ2-1,NA,TRBV11-2,NA,TGTGCGAGCAGCCCCGAGGCTCACAGCTTTGTTGATGCGCAGTTCTTC,CASSPEAHSFVDAQFF
TRBJ2-7,NA,TRBV12-3/TRBV12-4,TRBD2,TGTGCCAGCAGTTCATCGGGGGGGAGTTACGAGCAAAACTTC,CASSSSGGSYEQNF
TRBJ1-4,NA,TRBV11-2,NA,TGCGCCAGCACCAGAAGTGGGATAAGTAATGAAAAACTGTTTTTT,CASTRSGISNEKLFF